This T cell receptor (beta chain) is from a study of cytomegalovirus exposure and HLA in healthy donors. For this clone: Its matching antigen is unknown.

A multiplex PCR was run with 60 Vbeta primers and 13 Jbeta primers. This table comes from immunoSEQ multiplex PCR, and its TCRdb copy is limited to in-frame clones, with some not included. This sample has 160,000 or so clones, with 80% to 90% found just once. Healthy bone marrow donors made up the cohort. CDR3 size: 16 residues. V gave up 2 bases and J gave up 0 bases, with 12 bases separating them. The germline V gene encodes CDR1 MNHEY and CDR2 SVGAGI. Points from the study as a whole: A later analysis showed HLA-associated TCR beta chains outstripping equally common others in clonal expansion.

This sequence was found in a man aged 45-65 years in good health and CMV-seropositive. V is TRBV6-5 and J is TRBJ2-3; D may be TRBD1 (5 bases). Material for sequencing was PBMCs. The CDR3 region is CASSYSPGKSTDTQYF. DNA of the CDR3: TGTGCCAGCAGTTACAGTCCAGGGAAAAGCACAGATACGCAGTATTTT.